These 6 T cell receptor beta chains came from one sample sequenced in a study of early T cells in non-severe SARS-CoV-2 infection. Via MiXCR, TCRdb re-called the 5' RACE reads, giving one row per CDR3 protein. The sample shows 35,000 to 45,000 distinct CDR3 sequences, 12% of them seen only once. Sequenced sample: whole blood. Receptors originate from an adult who was a healthcare worker with PCR-confirmed SARS-CoV-2 infection or an uninfected control (not recorded which).

This clonotype occurred a few times. This sequence joins TRBV5-1 and TRBJ1-1; D may be TRBD1 (5 bases). Germline V gene lookup returns CDR1 SGHRS and CDR2 YFSETQ. The CDR3 loop spans 15 amino acids. The ends were cut back, 0 bases at V and 3 bases at J, with 12 bases in the middle. The CDR3 DNA sequence: TGCGCCAGCAGCTTGGGGCGAAGGGGCGACACTGAAGCTTTCTTT. Amino acids: CASSLGRRGDTEAFF.

This clonotype was seen a few times. The chain links TRBV5-6 to TRBJ2-7; possibly TRBD2 for D (7 bases). Germline V gene data show CDR1 as SGHDT and CDR2 as YYEEEE. The CDR3 is 14 residues long. Trimming took 1 base from V and 3 from J, leaving 11 bases between them. The CDR3 here is CASSLRGGYYEQYF. The CDR3 DNA is TGTGCCAGCAGCTTGAGGGGGGGTTACTACGAGCAGTACTTC.

In the case of this clonotype: Given a much more abundant clone one base away, this may be a read error. The chain combines TRBV20-1 with TRBJ1-2, with TRBD1 as a possible D gene (6 bases). Germline V CDR1 and CDR2: DFQATT, SNEGSKA (reference sequence). V lost 5 bases to trimming and J lost 9 bases, with 16 bases between them. This CDR3 spans 12 amino acids. The CDR3 DNA is TGCAGTGCTGAGGGGCAGGGACATAGCTACACCTTC. Protein: CSAEGQGHSYTF.

The chain carries TRBV12-3 or TRBV12-4 and TRBJ2-7; D could derive from TRBD1 or TRBD2 (5 bases each). The V end lost 6 bases, the J end lost 6 bases, and 15 bases lay between the germline ends. The CDR3 runs to 13 residues. CDR3 DNA: TGTGCCAGCAGAATTGGGGGTGTCGTCGAGCAGTACTTC. Protein product: CASRIGGVVEQYF.

In its sample, this clonotype was seen many times. V gene TRBV14 combines with J gene TRBJ1-2; D gene unclear. Germline V gives CDR1 SGHDN, CDR2 FVKESK. This CDR3 is built from 13 residues. With 6 bases removed from V and 4 bases from J, the gap between germline ends came to 12 bases. As DNA, the CDR3 is TGTGCCAGCAGTCGGGCCCCCTCCTATGGCTACACCTTC. Protein sequence: CASSRAPSYGYTF. Drawing the rest from reference TRBV14 and TRBJ1-2, the complete variable domain is EAGVTQFPSHSVIEKGQTVTLRCDPISGHDNLYWYRRVMGKEIKFLLHFVKESKQDESGMPNNRFLAERTGGTYSTLKVQPAELEDSGVYFCASSRAPSYGYTFGSGTRLTVV.

This clonotype showed up many times. V gene TRBV6-1 combines with J gene TRBJ1-1; D is undetermined. Per the germline V gene, CDR1 is MNHNS and CDR2 is SASEGT. CDR3 length equals 12 residues. Trimming removed 7 bases from V and 4 bases from J, with 10 bases in between. The CDR3 nucleotides are TGTGCCAGCATGCTAAGGTCCACTGAAGCTTTCTTT. The encoded protein is CASMLRSTEAFF.